The 7 T cell receptor beta chains below all came from one sample that was sequenced in a study of T cell clusters in autoimmune cytopenias. One tube held mixed TRB-A and TRB-B primer pools for touch-down PCR. Reprocessing the multiplex PCR reads, TCRdb reports a single entry for every CDR3 protein and omits DNA. There are roughly 10,000 distinct CDR3 sequences in the sample, with around a fifth held by the top ten. Some 38,000 genome equivalents of blood DNA were amplified for TRB. Separately, the same data were catalogued under a study of T cell repertoires in aging, cancer and after chemotherapy.

The source material was peripheral blood. These receptors were obtained from a human donor in good health.

V and J are TRBV20-1 and TRBJ1-2; the TRBD1 assignment by TCRdb is unverifiable without DNA. The CDR3 is 14 residues long. In germline, CDR1 is DFQATT, CDR2 SNEGSKA (reference sequence). The chain's CDR3 is CSTTRQGAAGGYTF.

According to its frequency, this clonotype is medium-sized. The V and J genes are TRBV29-1 and TRBJ1-2. Germline values: CDR1 SQVTM, CDR2 ANQGSEA. This CDR3 spans 13 amino acids. The CDR3 sequence is CSVDVMEGLGYTF.

J is TRBJ1-2 and V is TRBV28; with no DNA, the TCRdb D assignment of TRBD1 cannot be verified. CDR3 length: 14 residues. The germline V gene encodes CDR1 MDHEN and CDR2 SYDVKM. CDR3 loop: CASSLDTQGIYYTF.

The genes are TRBV4-3 and TRBJ1-2. The CDR3 extends over 15 amino acids. The germline V gene has CDR1 LGHNA and CDR2 YSLEER. CDR3: CASSQVEGPFMGYTF.

The gene calls are TRBV6-1 and TRBJ2-3; TCRdb's D call, TRBD2, is unchecked because there is no DNA. CDR3 length: 14 amino acids. The V gene's germline CDR1 is MNHNS and CDR2 SASEGT. Here the CDR3 reads CASSPGLYTDTQYF.

The rearrangement links TRBV19 to TRBJ1-5; TCRdb calls TRBD1, which cannot be checked without DNA. Germline lookup yields CDR1 LNHDA and CDR2 SQIVND (reference sequence). The CDR3 covers 16 residues. CDR3 sequence reads: CASSSAGGALDQPQHF.

This chain links TRBV12-3 or TRBV12-4 with TRBJ1-6; the D call from TCRdb, TRBD1, cannot be confirmed without DNA. This CDR3 contains 16 residues. CDR3 sequence: CASKYGGRGAGSPLHF.